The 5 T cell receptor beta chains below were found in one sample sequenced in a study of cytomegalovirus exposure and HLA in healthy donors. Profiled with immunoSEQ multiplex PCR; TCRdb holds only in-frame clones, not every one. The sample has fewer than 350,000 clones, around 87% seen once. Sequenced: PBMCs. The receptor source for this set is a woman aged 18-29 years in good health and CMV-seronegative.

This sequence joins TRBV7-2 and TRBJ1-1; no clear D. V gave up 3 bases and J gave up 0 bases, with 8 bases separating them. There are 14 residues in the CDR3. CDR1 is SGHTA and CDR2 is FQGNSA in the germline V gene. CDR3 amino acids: CASSFLGLNTEAFF. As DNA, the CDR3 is TGTGCCAGCAGCTTCTTGGGCCTGAACACTGAAGCTTTCTTT.

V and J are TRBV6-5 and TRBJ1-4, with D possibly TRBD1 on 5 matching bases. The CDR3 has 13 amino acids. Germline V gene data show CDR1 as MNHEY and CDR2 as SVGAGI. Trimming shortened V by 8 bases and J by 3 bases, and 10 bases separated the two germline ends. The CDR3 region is CASGGQSNEKLFF. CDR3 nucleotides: TGTGCCAGCGGCGGACAATCTAATGAAAAACTGTTTTTT.

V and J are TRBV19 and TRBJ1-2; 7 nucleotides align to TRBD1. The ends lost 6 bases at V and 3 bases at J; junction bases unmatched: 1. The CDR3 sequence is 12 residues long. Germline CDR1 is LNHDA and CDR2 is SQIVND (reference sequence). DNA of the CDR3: TGTGCCAGTAGAGGACAGGACTATGGCTACACCTTC. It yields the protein CASRGQDYGYTF.

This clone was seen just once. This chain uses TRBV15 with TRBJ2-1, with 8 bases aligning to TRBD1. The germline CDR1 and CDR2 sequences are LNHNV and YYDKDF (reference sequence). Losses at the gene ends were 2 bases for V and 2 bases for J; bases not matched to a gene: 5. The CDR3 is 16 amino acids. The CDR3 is CATSRSTGGAYNEQFF. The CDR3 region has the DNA TGTGCCACCAGCAGATCCACAGGGGGAGCCTACAATGAGCAGTTCTTC. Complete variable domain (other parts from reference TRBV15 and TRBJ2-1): DAMVIQNPRYQVTQFGKPVTLSCSQTLNHNVMYWYQQKSSQAPKLLFHYYDKDFNNEADTPDNFQSRRPNTSFCFLDIRSPGLGDTAMYLCATSRSTGGAYNEQFFGPGTRLTVL.

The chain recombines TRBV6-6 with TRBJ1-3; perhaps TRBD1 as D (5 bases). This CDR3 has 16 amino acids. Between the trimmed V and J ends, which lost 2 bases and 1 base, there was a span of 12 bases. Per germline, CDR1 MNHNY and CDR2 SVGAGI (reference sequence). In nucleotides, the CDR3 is TGTGCCAGCAGTTACACCCCGGGGGTTTCTGGAAACACCATATATTTT. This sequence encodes CASSYTPGVSGNTIYF.